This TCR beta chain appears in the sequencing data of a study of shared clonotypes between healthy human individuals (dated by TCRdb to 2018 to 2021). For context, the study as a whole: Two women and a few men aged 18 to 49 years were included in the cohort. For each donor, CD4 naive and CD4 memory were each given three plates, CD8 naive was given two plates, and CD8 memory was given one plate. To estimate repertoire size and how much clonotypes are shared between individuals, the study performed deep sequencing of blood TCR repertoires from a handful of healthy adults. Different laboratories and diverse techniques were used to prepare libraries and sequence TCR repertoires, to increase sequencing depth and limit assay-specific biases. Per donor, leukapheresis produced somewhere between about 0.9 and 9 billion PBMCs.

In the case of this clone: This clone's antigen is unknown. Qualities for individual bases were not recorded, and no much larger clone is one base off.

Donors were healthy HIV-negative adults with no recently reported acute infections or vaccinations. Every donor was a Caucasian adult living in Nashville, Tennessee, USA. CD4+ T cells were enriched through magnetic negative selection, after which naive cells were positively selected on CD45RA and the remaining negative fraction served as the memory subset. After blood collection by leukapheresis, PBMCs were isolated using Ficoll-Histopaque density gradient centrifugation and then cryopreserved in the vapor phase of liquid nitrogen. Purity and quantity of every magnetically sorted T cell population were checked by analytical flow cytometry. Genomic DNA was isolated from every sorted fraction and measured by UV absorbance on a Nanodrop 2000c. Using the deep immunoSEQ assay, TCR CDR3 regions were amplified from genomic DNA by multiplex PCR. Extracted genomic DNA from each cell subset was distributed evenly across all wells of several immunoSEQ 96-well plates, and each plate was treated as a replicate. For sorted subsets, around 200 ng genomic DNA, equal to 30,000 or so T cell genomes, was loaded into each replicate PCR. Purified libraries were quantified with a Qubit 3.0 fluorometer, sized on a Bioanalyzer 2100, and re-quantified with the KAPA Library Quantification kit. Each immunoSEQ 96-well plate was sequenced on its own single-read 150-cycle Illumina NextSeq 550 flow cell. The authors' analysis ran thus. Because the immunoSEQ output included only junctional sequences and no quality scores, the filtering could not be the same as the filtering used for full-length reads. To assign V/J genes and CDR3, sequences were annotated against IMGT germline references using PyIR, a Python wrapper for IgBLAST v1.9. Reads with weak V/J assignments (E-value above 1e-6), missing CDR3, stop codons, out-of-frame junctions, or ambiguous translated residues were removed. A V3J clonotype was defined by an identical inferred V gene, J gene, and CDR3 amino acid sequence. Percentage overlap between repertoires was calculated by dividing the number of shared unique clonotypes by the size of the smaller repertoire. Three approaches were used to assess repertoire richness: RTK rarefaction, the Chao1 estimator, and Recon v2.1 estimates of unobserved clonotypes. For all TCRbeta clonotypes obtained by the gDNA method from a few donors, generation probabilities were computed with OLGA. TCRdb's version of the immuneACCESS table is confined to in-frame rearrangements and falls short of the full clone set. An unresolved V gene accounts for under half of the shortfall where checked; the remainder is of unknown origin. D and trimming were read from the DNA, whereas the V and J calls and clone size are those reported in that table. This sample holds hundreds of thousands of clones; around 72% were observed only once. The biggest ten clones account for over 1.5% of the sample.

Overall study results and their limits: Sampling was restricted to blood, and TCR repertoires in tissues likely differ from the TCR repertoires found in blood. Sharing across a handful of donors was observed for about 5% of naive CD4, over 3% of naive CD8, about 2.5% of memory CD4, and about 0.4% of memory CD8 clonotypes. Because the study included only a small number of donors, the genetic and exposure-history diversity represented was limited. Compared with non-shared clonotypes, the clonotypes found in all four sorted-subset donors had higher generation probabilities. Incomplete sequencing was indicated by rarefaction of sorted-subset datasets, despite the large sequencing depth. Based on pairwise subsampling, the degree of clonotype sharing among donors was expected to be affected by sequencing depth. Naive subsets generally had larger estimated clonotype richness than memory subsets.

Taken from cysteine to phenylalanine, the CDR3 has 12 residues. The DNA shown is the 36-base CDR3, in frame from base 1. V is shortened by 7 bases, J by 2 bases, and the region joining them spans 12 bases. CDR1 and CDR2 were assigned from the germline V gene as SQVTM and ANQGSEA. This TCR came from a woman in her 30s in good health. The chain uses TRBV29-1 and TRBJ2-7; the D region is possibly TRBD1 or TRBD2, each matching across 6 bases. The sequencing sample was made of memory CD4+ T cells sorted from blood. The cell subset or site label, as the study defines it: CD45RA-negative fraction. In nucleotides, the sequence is TGCAGCGGGGGGGACACCCCCTACGAGCAGTACTTC. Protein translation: CSGGDTPYEQYF.